Presented here are 15 T cell receptor beta chains from one specimen sequenced in a study of Tregs in tolerant kidney transplant recipients. Profiling relied on immunoSEQ multiplex PCR, and the TCRdb table lists in-frame clones only, not all of them. The sample shows under 300,000 clones, more than 65% of them seen only once. The specimen was CD4+ T cells from blood. Receptors were obtained from a human donor in good health.

The V and J genes are TRBV18 and TRBJ1-1, with 7 bases that match TRBD1. CDR3 length: 12 residues. Germline V gene sequence: CDR1 KGHSH, CDR2 LQKENI. The V gene end was trimmed by 6 bases and the J gene end by 11 bases; junction bases not matched to a gene: 9. The CDR3 region has the DNA TGTGCCAGCTCCACAGGGGAGGGGAAGGCTTTCTTT. Its translation is CASSTGEGKAFF.

V usage is TRBV7-3 and J usage is TRBJ1-1; D is ambiguous. V gave up 5 bases and J gave up 0 bases, with 16 bases separating them. The CDR3 totals 16 residues. Germline V lookup: CDR1 SGHTA, CDR2 FQGTGA. CDR3 nucleotides: TGTGCCAGCAGCCCAATGGTCCCCATTATGAACACTGAAGCTTTCTTT. Protein sequence: CASSPMVPIMNTEAFF.

The V gene is TRBV30, the J gene TRBJ1-2; possible D gene TRBD1, 6 bases. The CDR3 contains 14 residues. Between the trimmed V and J ends, which lost 0 bases and 2 bases, there was a span of 10 bases. Germline-derived CDR1 and CDR2 are GTSNPN and SVGIG (reference sequence). CDR3: CAWSVRGQNYGYTF. In nucleotides, the CDR3 is TGTGCCTGGAGTGTACGCGGACAGAACTATGGCTACACCTTC.

This clone has more than one count but fewer than ten. This chain joins TRBV15 and TRBJ1-2; 10 nucleotides align to TRBD1. Germline-derived CDR1 and CDR2 are LNHNV and YYDKDF (reference sequence). The V and J ends lost 2 bases and 6 bases, in that order; junction bases with no gene match: 15. The CDR3 contains 18 residues. The chain's CDR3 is CATSRSRFQTGGLHGYTF. The CDR3, as DNA: TGTGCCACCAGCAGATCGAGATTCCAGACAGGGGGCCTTCATGGCTACACCTTC.

A word on this clone: The sample has other DNA sequences that encode this CDR3 too. V and J are TRBV30 and TRBJ1-5; D unresolved. CDR3 size: 13 residues. Trimming shortened V by 1 base and J by 2 bases, and 6 bases separated the two germline ends. Germline CDR1 is GTSNPN and CDR2 is SVGIG (reference sequence). The CDR3 sequence: CAWSGGGNQPQHF. CDR3 in DNA: TGTGCCTGGAGTGGCGGGGGCAATCAGCCCCAGCATTTT.

The table lists this clone with a few counts. The chain employs TRBV6-1 and TRBJ1-1, with D unresolved. V gave up 4 bases and J gave up 5 bases, with 8 bases separating them. Germline CDR1 and CDR2: MNHNS and SASEGT. This CDR3 region has 12 residues. The CDR3 here is CASSGVGTEAFF. CDR3 DNA sequence: TGTGCCAGCAGTGGGGTCGGAACTGAAGCTTTCTTT.

For the CDR3, the DNA is TGTGCCAGCAGACGCCTGGACAGAGCCACCGGGGAGCTGTTTTTT. Its protein is CASRRLDRATGELFF. This rearrangement joins TRBV6-5 to TRBJ2-2; possible D gene TRBD1, 6 bases. The CDR3 is made up of 15 amino acids. Looked up from germline, CDR1 is MNHEY and CDR2 is SVGAGI. Trimming took 6 bases from V and 4 from J, leaving 15 bases between them.

The sample holds one count of this clone. Within the sample, other DNA sequences also encode this same CDR3. The chain recombines TRBV5-1 with TRBJ2-3, with D unclear. The CDR3 is made up of 14 amino acids. Trimming stripped 2 bases from V and 3 bases from J, with 10 bases between. Germline values: CDR1 SGHRS, CDR2 YFSETQ. The CDR3 DNA follows: TGCGCCAGCAGCTTAACGGTAGGAACAGATACGCAGTATTTT. Protein product: CASSLTVGTDTQYF.

This chain connects TRBV29-1 to TRBJ2-6, with D perhaps matching TRBD1 (6 bases). The germline V and J ends were trimmed by 6 bases and 2 bases, with 11 bases remaining between them. This CDR3 has 14 residues. CDR1 SQVTM and CDR2 ANQGSEA come from the germline V gene. The CDR3, as DNA: TGCAGCGTACTACAGGGTGCTGGGGCCAACGTCCTGACTTTC. This codes for CSVLQGAGANVLTF.

Here the CDR3 DNA reads TGCGCCAGCAGCAGACTAGCGGGAGGGCCGAGCTCCTACAATGAGCAGTTCTTC. It translates to CASSRLAGGPSSYNEQFF. The chain recombines TRBV10-1 with TRBJ2-1; 14 nucleotides align to TRBD2. Trimming removed 6 bases from V and 0 bases from J; junction bases left unmatched: 7. Germline CDR1 and CDR2: WNHNN and SYGVQD (reference sequence). This CDR3 has 18 residues.

This clone was recorded only once. The chain joins TRBV9 to TRBJ1-2, with a weak D call TRBD1 (6 bases). The germline V gene has CDR1 SGDLS and CDR2 YYNGEE. Trimming removed 2 bases at V and 1 base at J, with 12 bases between. The CDR3 loop spans 15 amino acids. The CDR3 DNA reads as TGTGCCAGCAGCGTGGGGCAGGGGATTAACTATGGCTACACCTTC. It encodes CASSVGQGINYGYTF.

The rearrangement links TRBV6-1 to TRBJ2-4; the match to TRBD1 covers 9 bases. The CDR3 totals 13 residues. Germline CDR1 and CDR2: MNHNS and SASEGT. Trimming took 6 bases from V and 9 from J; bases not matched to a gene: 6. CDR3 in amino acids: CASSSGTGFIQYF. The CDR3 bases are TGTGCCAGCAGCTCCGGGACAGGGTTCATTCAGTACTTC.

The rearrangement joins TRBV10-3 to TRBJ2-7; D gene unclear. Trimming stripped 10 bases from V and 0 bases from J, with 10 bases between. The CDR3 is 12 amino acids. CDR1 is ENHRY and CDR2 is SYGVKD in the germline V gene. CDR3 nucleotides: TGTGCCACTAAAGGAACCTCCTACGAGCAGTACTTC. Translating it yields CATKGTSYEQYF.

The rearrangement uses TRBV18 and TRBJ2-5; 15 nucleotides match TRBD2. The CDR3 loop spans 18 amino acids. V lost 8 bases to trimming and J lost 4 bases; unmatched junction nucleotides: 14. Germline V gene data show CDR1 as KGHSH and CDR2 as LQKENI. CDR3: CASTQLGLAGGTRETQYF. CDR3 bases: TGTGCCAGCACCCAGCTGGGACTAGCGGGGGGAACCCGAGAGACCCAGTACTTC.

The chain employs TRBV7-3 and TRBJ2-1, with 9 bases aligning to TRBD2. The junction had 5 bases not matched to a gene; V was cut back by 5 bases and J by 3 bases. This CDR3 comprises 15 residues. Germline assignment: CDR1 SGHTA and CDR2 FQGTGA. For the CDR3, the DNA is TGTGCCAGCAGCCCAGCGGGGGGATTCTACAATGAGCAGTTCTTC. It is translated as CASSPAGGFYNEQFF. Full variable domain (outside the CDR3, taken from reference TRBV7-3 and TRBJ2-1): GAGVSQTPSNKVTEKGKYVELRCDPISGHTALYWYRQSLGQGPEFLIYFQGTGAADDSGLPNDRFFAVRPEGSVSTLKIQRTERGDSAVYLCASSPAGGFYNEQFFGPGTRLTVL.